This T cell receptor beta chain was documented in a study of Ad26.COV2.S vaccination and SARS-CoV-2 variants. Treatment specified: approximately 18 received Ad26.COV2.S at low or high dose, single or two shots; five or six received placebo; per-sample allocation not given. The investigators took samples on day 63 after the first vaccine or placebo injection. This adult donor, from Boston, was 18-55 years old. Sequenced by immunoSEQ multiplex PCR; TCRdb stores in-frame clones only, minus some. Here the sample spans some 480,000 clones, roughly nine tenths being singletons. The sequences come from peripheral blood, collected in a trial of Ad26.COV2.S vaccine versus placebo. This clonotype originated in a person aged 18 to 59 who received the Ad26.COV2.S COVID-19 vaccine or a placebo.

The CDR3 region is CASSTRPWDRVDPEAFF. CDR3 sequence (DNA): TGTGCCAGCAGTACCCGACCTTGGGACAGGGTGGATCCTGAAGCTTTCTTT. The chain couples TRBV6-2 or TRBV6-3 to TRBJ1-1, with 9 nucleotides matching TRBD1. Germline-derived CDR1 and CDR2 are MNHEY and SVGEGT. V trimming: 5 bases; J trimming: 6 bases; junction bases outside the gene matches: 16. This CDR3 has 17 amino acids.